These 10 T cell receptor beta chains share one sample of origin, sequenced in a study of response to subunit inactivated influenza vaccine. TCRdb independently ran MiXCR on the RT-PCR reads; one entry per CDR3 protein. This table holds hundreds of thousands of distinct CDR3 sequences, about 11% found once. This sample was shared with a second study, whose subject was T cells expressing NK-cell markers. In that study: With UMIs, 5'RACE template switching was used to make TCR beta cDNA.

This specimen was PBMCs from blood, taken on the day of vaccination. These receptors all come from a man in his fifties or sixties who received an inactivated influenza vaccine.

The chain carries TRBV20-1 and TRBJ2-1; 10 bases line up with TRBD2. The ends lost 0 bases at V and 11 bases at J; junction bases unmatched: 4. The length of the CDR3 is 13 residues. The germline V gene has CDR1 DFQATT and CDR2 SNEGSKA (reference sequence). The CDR3 here is CSARDMTSGQQFF. In nucleotides, the CDR3 is TGCAGTGCTAGAGATATGACTAGCGGGCAGCAGTTCTTC.

As concerns this clonotype: A much larger clone lies one base from this, so it may be a read error. The chain links TRBV20-1 to TRBJ2-1; perhaps TRBD2 as D (5 bases). There are 15 residues in the CDR3. Germline V gene lookup returns CDR1 DFQATT and CDR2 SNEGSKA (reference sequence). CDR3 sequence: CSALHLEGSYNEQIF. In DNA form, the CDR3 reads TGCAGTGCGCTCCATTTAGAGGGCTCCTACAATGAGCAGATCTTC.

This clonotype was seen more than once but under ten times. The V and J genes are TRBV20-1 and TRBJ2-7; 7 bases match TRBD1. The germline V gene encodes CDR1 DFQATT and CDR2 SNEGSKA (reference sequence). J was trimmed by 4 bases and V by 0 bases; bases with no gene match: 3. The CDR3 runs to 13 residues. CDR3 DNA sequence: TGCAGTGCTAGAGACCTACAGGGGTACGAGCAGTACTTC. Its protein is CSARDLQGYEQYF.

The rearrangement joins TRBV2 to TRBJ2-5; 9 bases match TRBD2. Germline V gives CDR1 SNHLY, CDR2 FYNNEI. V trimming: 7 bases; J trimming: 7 bases; junction bases outside the gene matches: 13. CDR3 length equals 15 residues. The CDR3 sequence is CASTEAILAGSTQYF. CDR3 in DNA: TGTGCCAGCACCGAAGCCATTCTAGCGGGGTCGACCCAGTACTTC.

In the case of this clonotype: Possible read error: a much larger clone is one base away. CDR3 bases: TGCGCCAGCAGGCTGAGCGGGGTAATCTACAATGAGCAGTTCTTC. Its translation is CASRLSGVIYNEQFF. The chain couples TRBV5-1 to TRBJ2-1; 7 bases line up with TRBD2. Germline lookup yields CDR1 SGHRS and CDR2 YFSETQ. Unmatched junction bases numbered 8, after V lost 5 bases and J lost 3 bases. This CDR3 has 15 residues.

Here the CDR3 reads CASSTGRNTYEQYF. As DNA, the CDR3 is TGTGCCAGTTCGACAGGTCGGAATACCTACGAGCAGTACTTC. The rearrangement links TRBV25-1 to TRBJ2-7; weak D call: TRBD1 (6 bases). V was shortened by 9 bases and J by 2 bases, with 17 bases between the two germline ends. CDR1 MGHDK and CDR2 SYGVNS come from the germline V gene. The CDR3 loop spans 14 amino acids.

This chain uses TRBV20-1 with TRBJ2-1; perhaps D is TRBD1 or TRBD2 (5 bases each). V lost 6 bases and J lost 4, with 16 bases in between. Germline V gene data show CDR1 as DFQATT and CDR2 as SNEGSKA (reference sequence). The length of the CDR3 is 14 residues. CDR3 bases: TGCAGTGCCCCTCCGCCGAGGGGTTACAATGAGCAGTTCTTC. This codes for CSAPPPRGYNEQFF.

This clonotype was seen only a few times. V is TRBV30 and J is TRBJ2-3; 11 bases align to TRBD2. Per the germline V gene, CDR1 is GTSNPN and CDR2 is SVGIG (reference sequence). The CDR3 has 15 amino acids. The V gene end was trimmed by 4 bases and the J gene end by 1 base; junction bases not matched to a gene: 4. CDR3 sequence (DNA): TGTGCCTGGAAAAAGGGACTAGCGGGCACAGATACGCAGTATTTT. Amino acids: CAWKKGLAGTDTQYF. Full variable domain (missing parts from reference TRBV30 and TRBJ2-3): SQTIHQWPATLVQPVGSPLSLECTVEGTSNPNLYWYRQAAGRGLQLLFYSVGIGQISSEVPQNLSASRPQDRQFILSSKKLLLSDSGFYLCAWKKGLAGTDTQYFGPGTRLTVL.

This clonotype was counted a few times. This chain uses TRBV6-1 with TRBJ1-5; D not certain. Trimming pared 2 bases from V and 5 bases from J, leaving 13 bases between. This CDR3 is built from 15 residues. Germline CDR1 is MNHNS and CDR2 is SASEGT. The CDR3 spells CASSELRSWDQPQHF. DNA for the CDR3: TGTGCCAGCAGTGAATTGAGGTCATGGGATCAGCCCCAGCATTTT.

CDR3 coding DNA: TGTGCCAGCAGTTACTCGTGGAGTTCAGGGGAGACCCAGTACTTC. Translating gives CASSYSWSSGETQYF. The V gene is TRBV6-2 or TRBV6-3, the J gene TRBJ2-5; D may be TRBD1 (5 bases). Germline lookup yields CDR1 MNHEY and CDR2 SVGEGT. The CDR3 totals 15 residues. The V gene lost 0 bases and the J gene lost 5 bases, with 13 bases spanning the gap.